This T cell receptor beta chain is drawn from a study of CD8+CD57+ T cells in acquired aplastic anemia. Study as a whole: Isolated CD4+ and CD8+ cells, once sorted, yielded DNA averaging around 3 ug. Healthy donor CD4+ samples were sequenced to a depth that averaged approximately 9.9 million reads.

This CDR3 has 15 residues. Germline V gene data show CDR1 as SGDLS and CDR2 as YYNGEE. V was pared by 4 bases and J by 11 bases, with 19 bases between. General study points: A significant difference in CD8+ Simpson's diversity between patients and controls was not found. Between patients and controls, approximately 29 CD8+ CDR3 sequences were found in common.

Genomic DNA acted as the template from which TCR beta VDJ combination and CDR3 sequence profiling were carried out. MiXCR, run by TCRdb on the reads, gives a single entry per CDR3 protein. This table has some 410,000 distinct CDR3 sequences, about 70% appearing once. Comment on this clonotype: Its cognate antigen is unknown.

The specimen sequenced was sorted CD4+, CD8+, or CD8+CD57+ T cells (not recorded which) from PBMCs. The chain is built from TRBV9 and TRBJ2-6; D is perhaps TRBD1 or TRBD2 (5 bases each). The TCR comes from a human donor in good health, serving as a control. The CDR3 nucleotides read TGTGCCAGCAGCTATGGGGGAACGGGGCCCCACGTCCTGACTTTC. This encodes CASSYGGTGPHVLTF.